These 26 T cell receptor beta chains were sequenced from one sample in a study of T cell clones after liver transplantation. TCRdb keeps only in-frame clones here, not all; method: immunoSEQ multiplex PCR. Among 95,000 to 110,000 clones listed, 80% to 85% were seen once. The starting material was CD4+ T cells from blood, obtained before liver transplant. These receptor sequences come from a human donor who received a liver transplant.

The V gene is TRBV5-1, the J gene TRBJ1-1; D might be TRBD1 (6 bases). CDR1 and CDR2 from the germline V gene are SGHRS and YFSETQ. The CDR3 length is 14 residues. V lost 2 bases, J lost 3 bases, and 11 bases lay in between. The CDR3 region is CASSFRGGDTEAFF. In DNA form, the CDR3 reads TGCGCCAGCAGCTTCAGGGGAGGGGACACTGAAGCTTTCTTT. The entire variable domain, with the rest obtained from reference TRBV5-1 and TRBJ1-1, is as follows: KAGVTQTPRYLIKTRGQQVTLSCSPISGHRSVSWYQQTPGQGLQFLFEYFSETQRNKGNFPGRFSGRQFSNSRSEMNVSTLELGDSALYLCASSFRGGDTEAFFGQGTRLTVV.

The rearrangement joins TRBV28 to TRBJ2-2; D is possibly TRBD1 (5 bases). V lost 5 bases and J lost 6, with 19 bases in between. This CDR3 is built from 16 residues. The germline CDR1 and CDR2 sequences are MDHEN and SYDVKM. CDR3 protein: CASSLAGGAKAGELFF. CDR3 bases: TGTGCCAGCAGTCTCGCCGGTGGGGCCAAGGCCGGGGAGCTGTTTTTT.

CDR3 DNA: TGTGCCAGCAGCCCAGTACAGAGCACCGGGGAGCTGTTTTTT. Amino acids: CASSPVQSTGELFF. This sequence joins TRBV7-8 and TRBJ2-2; D unresolved. Germline CDR1 reads SGHVS; CDR2 reads FQNEAQ. The CDR3 is made up of 14 amino acids. V shed 5 bases and J shed 4 bases, with 11 bases lying between them.

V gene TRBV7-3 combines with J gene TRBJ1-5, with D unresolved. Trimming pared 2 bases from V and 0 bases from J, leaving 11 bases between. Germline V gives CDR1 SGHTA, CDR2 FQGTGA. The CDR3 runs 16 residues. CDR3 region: CASSLAPTDSNQPQHF. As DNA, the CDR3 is TGTGCCAGCAGCTTAGCCCCGACGGATAGCAATCAGCCCCAGCATTTT.

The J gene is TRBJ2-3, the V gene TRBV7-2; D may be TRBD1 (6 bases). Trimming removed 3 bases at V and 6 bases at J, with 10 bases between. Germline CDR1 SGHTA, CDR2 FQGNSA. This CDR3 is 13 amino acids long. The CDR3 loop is CASSLGAGDTQYF. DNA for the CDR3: TGTGCCAGCAGCTTGGGGGCCGGGGATACGCAGTATTTT.

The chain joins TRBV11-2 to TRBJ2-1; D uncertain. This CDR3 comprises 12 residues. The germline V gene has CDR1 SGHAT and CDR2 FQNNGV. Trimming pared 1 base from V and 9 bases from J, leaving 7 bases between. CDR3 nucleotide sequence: TGTGCCAGCAGCTTAGCCCGTGGTGAGCAGTTCTTC. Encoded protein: CASSLARGEQFF. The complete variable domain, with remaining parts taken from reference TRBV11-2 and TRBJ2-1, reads EAGVAQSPRYKIIEKRQSVAFWCNPISGHATLYWYQQILGQGPKLLIQFQNNGVVDDSQLPKDRFSAERLKGVDSTLKIQPAKLEDSAVYLCASSLARGEQFFGPGTRLTVL.

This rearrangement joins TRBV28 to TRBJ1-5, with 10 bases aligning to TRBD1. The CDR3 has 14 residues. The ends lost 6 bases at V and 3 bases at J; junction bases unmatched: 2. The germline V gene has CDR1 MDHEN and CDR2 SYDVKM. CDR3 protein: CASRGTGANQPQHF. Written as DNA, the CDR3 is TGTGCCAGCAGGGGGACAGGGGCCAATCAGCCCCAGCATTTT.

This CDR3 is CAWAQRSTDTQYF. DNA for the CDR3: TGTGCCTGGGCCCAGAGGAGCACAGATACGCAGTATTTT. The J gene is TRBJ2-3, the V gene TRBV30; unclear D gene. The CDR3 runs to 13 residues. Germline V gene data show CDR1 as GTSNPN and CDR2 as SVGIG (reference sequence). With 5 bases removed from V and 0 bases from J, the gap between germline ends came to 9 bases.

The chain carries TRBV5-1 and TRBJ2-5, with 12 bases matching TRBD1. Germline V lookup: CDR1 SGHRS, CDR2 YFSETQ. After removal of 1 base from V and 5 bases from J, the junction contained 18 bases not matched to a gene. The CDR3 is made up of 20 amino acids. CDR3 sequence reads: CASSLTGTPGQGAARETQYF. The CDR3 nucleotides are TGCGCCAGCAGCTTGACCGGTACTCCGGGACAGGGGGCCGCCCGGGAGACCCAGTACTTC.

CDR3 sequence reads: CASRGVFDTEAFF. The CDR3 nucleotides read TGTGCCAGCAGAGGGGTTTTCGACACTGAAGCTTTCTTT. The chain has TRBV28 and TRBJ1-1; D perhaps matches TRBD1 (5 bases). Germline CDR1 is MDHEN and CDR2 is SYDVKM. This CDR3 spans 13 amino acids. Between the trimmed V and J ends, which lost 6 bases and 3 bases, there was a span of 11 bases. The whole variable domain, remainder taken from reference TRBV28 and TRBJ1-1, is DVKVTQSSRYLVKRTGEKVFLECVQDMDHENMFWYRQDPGLGLRLIYFSYDVKMKEKGDIPEGYSVSREKKERFSLILESASTNQTSMYLCASRGVFDTEAFFGQGTRLTVV.

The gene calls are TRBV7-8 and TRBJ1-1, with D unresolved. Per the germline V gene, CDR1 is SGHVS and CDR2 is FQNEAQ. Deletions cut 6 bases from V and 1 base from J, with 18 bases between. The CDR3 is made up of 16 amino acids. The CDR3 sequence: CASRPPSQVTNTEAFF. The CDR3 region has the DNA TGTGCCAGCAGGCCACCCTCCCAGGTCACGAACACTGAAGCTTTCTTT.

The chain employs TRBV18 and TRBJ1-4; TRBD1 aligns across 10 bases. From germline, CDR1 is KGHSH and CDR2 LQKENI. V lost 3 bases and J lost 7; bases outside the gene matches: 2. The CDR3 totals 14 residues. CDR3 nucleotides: TGTGCCAGCTCACCCGGGACAGGGGTTGAAAAACTGTTTTTT. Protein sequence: CASSPGTGVEKLFF.

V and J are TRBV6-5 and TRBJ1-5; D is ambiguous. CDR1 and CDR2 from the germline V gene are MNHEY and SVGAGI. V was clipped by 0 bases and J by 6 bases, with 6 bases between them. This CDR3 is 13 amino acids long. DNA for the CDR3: TGTGCCAGCAGTTACTCCCCATTTCAGCCCCAGCATTTT. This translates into CASSYSPFQPQHF.

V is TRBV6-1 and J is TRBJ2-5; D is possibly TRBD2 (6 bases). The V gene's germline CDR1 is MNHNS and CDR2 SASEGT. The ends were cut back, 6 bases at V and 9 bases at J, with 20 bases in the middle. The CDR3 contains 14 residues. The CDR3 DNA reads TGTGCCAGCAGCATGAGAGGACTACAAGTGGCCCAGTACTTC. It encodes CASSMRGLQVAQYF.

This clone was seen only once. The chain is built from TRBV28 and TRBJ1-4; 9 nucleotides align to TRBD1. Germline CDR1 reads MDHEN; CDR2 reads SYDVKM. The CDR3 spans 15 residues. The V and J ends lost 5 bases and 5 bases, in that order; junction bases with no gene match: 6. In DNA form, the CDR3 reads TGTGCCAGCAGTCAGAGCGGGACAGGGAATGAAAAACTGTTTTTT. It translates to CASSQSGTGNEKLFF. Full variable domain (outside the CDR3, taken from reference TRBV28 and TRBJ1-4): DVKVTQSSRYLVKRTGEKVFLECVQDMDHENMFWYRQDPGLGLRLIYFSYDVKMKEKGDIPEGYSVSREKKERFSLILESASTNQTSMYLCASSQSGTGNEKLFFGSGTQLSVL.

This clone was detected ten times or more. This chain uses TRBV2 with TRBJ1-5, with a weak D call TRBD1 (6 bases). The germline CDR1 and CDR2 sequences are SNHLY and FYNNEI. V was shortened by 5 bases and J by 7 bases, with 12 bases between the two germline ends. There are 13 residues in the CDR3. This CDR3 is CASSTQGYQPQHF. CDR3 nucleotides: TGTGCCAGCAGTACACAGGGTTACCAGCCCCAGCATTTT.

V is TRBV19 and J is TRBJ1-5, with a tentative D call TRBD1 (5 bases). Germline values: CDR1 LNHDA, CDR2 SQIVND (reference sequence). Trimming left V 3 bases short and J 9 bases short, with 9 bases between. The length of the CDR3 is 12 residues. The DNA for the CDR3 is TGTGCCAGTAGTATGGGGGATGGGCCCCAGCATTTT. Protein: CASSMGDGPQHF.

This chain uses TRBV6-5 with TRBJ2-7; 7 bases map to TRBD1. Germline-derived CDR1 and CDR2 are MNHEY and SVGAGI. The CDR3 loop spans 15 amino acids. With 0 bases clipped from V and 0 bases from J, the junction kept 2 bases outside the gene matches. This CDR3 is CASSYSGQYSYEQYF. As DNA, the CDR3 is TGTGCCAGCAGTTACTCGGGACAGTACTCCTACGAGCAGTACTTC.

The DNA of the CDR3 is TGTGCCAGCAGCCATGCAAGGGACCGTCGCTACGAGCAGTACTTC. This gives the protein CASSHARDRRYEQYF. This chain joins TRBV14 and TRBJ2-7, with D perhaps matching TRBD1 or TRBD2 (5 bases each). Germline V lookup: CDR1 SGHDN, CDR2 FVKESK. Trimming cost V 3 bases and J 3 bases, with 15 bases left between them. CDR3 length equals 15 residues.

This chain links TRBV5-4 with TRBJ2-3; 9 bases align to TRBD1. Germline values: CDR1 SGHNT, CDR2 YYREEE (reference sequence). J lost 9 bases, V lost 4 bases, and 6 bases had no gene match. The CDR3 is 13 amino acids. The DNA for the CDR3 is TGTGCCAGCAGCGGTGGGACAGGGAAAACGCAGTATTTT. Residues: CASSGGTGKTQYF.

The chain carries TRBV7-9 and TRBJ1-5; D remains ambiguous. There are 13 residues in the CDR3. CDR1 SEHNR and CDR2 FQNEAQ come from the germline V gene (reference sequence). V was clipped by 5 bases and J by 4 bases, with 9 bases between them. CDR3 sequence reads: CASSAKENQPQHF. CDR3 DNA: TGTGCCAGCAGCGCCAAGGAAAATCAGCCCCAGCATTTT. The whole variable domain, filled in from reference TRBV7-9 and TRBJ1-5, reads DTGVSQNPRHKITKRGQNVTFRCDPISEHNRLYWYRQTLGQGPEFLTYFQNEAQLEKSRLLSDRFSAERPKGSFSTLEIQRTEQGDSAMYLCASSAKENQPQHFGDGTRLSIL.

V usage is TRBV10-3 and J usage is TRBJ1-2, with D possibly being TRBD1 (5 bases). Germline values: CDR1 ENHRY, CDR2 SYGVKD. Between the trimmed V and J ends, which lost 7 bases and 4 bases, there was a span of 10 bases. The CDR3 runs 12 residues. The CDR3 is CAIKRDVYGYTF. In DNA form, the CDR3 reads TGTGCCATCAAGAGGGACGTCTATGGCTACACCTTC.

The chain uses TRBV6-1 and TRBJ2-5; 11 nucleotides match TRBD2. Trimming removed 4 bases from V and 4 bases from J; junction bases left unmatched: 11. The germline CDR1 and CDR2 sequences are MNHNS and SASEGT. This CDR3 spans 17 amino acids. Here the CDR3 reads CASSAPGLAAVGETQYF. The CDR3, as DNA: TGTGCCAGCAGTGCCCCGGGACTAGCGGCTGTTGGAGAGACCCAGTACTTC.

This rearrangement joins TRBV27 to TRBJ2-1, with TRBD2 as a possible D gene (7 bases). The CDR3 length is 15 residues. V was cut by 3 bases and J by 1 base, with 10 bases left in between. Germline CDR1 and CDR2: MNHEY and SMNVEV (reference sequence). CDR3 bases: TGTGCCAGCAGTTTTGAGGGGGGGTCCTACAATGAGCAGTTCTTC. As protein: CASSFEGGSYNEQFF.

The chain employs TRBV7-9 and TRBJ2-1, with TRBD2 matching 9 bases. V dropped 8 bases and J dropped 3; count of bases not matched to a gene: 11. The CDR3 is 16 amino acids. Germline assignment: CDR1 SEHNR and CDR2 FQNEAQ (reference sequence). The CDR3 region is CASETRRGGFYNEQFF. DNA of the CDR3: TGTGCCAGCGAAACCCGGCGGGGGGGCTTCTACAATGAGCAGTTCTTC.

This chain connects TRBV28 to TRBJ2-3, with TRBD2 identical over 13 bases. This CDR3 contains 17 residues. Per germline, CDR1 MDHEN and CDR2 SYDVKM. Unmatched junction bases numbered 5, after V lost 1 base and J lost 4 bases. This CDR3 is CASSLYGLAGAPDTQYF. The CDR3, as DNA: TGTGCCAGCAGTTTATACGGACTAGCGGGAGCGCCAGATACGCAGTATTTT.